This TCR beta chain is from a study of CD4+ T cells in melanoma. Study-level results: CD8+ T cell, macrophage and B cell function reportedly correlated with neoantigen-specific CD4+ T cells. Diverse differentiation states were reported for melanoma neoantigen-specific CD4+ T cells.

Concerning this clone: Its antigen remains unknown.

Germline trimming cut 0 bases from V and 3 bases from J; bases unmatched to any gene: 7. The CDR3 has 17 amino acids. Germline assignment: CDR1 MGHRA and CDR2 YSYEKL. Produced via immunoSEQ multiplex PCR; TCRdb's table is partial and in-frame only. The sample carries 20,000 to 25,000 clones, roughly four fifths recorded once. Sequencing was done on a sample of cells from a culture (not recorded whether cultured in vitro). This clonotype was sampled from a human donor with melanoma. The chain has TRBV4-1 and TRBJ2-3; 9 nucleotides match TRBD2. The CDR3 DNA sequence: TGCGCCAGCAGCCAAGATGGGGCGGGGGGGCCGACAGATACGCAGTATTTT. This codes for CASSQDGAGGPTDTQYF.